This TCR beta chain was recorded in a study of neurological immune-mediated disorders. Turning to this clonotype: Its specificity is not known.

Trimming stripped 0 bases from V and 7 bases from J, with 12 bases between. Germline V gives CDR1 MNHEY, CDR2 SVGAGI. The CDR3 is 14 amino acids. Notes on the study in general: There were no CDR3 amino acid sequences shared by expanded clones across subjects, a result suggesting private repertoires in all groups.

Unsorted libraries came from 2 million PBMCs stored at -80 °C. The cDNA was generated through 5'RACE incorporating 10-nucleotide random UMIs. TCRdb ran MiXCR on the 5' RACE reads and lists one entry per CDR3 protein. The data contain roughly 50,000 distinct CDR3 sequences, 10% of them singletons. The chain carries TRBV6-5 and TRBJ2-5, with D hard to call. The sequence came from a man aged 70 or older with HTLV-1-associated myelopathy (HAM/TSP). The sequencing input was PBMCs. CDR3 in amino acids: CASSYSIPGATQYF. DNA of the CDR3: TGTGCCAGCAGTTACTCGATACCGGGCGCGACCCAGTACTTC.